Below, 3 T cell receptor beta chains from the same sample are listed, as sequenced in a study of T cells after posttransplantation cyclophosphamide listed by TCRdb under 2016. The library relied on the immunoSEQ multiplex PCR assay. Entries here come from immuneACCESS through TCRdb and include only in-frame sequences with V and J called. Some clones fail to appear in such tables; in the studies checked, an unresolved V gene covers under half of the shortfall, and the cause of the remainder is unknown. The sample records roughly 49,000 clones, around 84% of which are singletons. The top ten clonotypes cover approximately 3% of the sample. The sequencing input was PBMCs. These receptors all come from a man aged 25-40 years with a blood cancer, CMV-positive, and with a related stem cell donor.

The rearrangement links TRBV7-9 to TRBJ2-1, with D uncertain. Germline values: CDR1 SEHNR, CDR2 FQNEAQ (reference sequence). This CDR3 contains 14 residues. Trimming took off 6 bases at V and 7 bases at J, with 16 bases between the two ends. CDR3 amino acids: CASRARVATNEQFF. CDR3 nucleotide sequence: TGTGCCAGCAGGGCCCGGGTGGCAACTAATGAGCAGTTCTTC. The full variable domain, its missing parts supplied by reference TRBV7-9 and TRBJ2-1, is DTGVSQNPRHKITKRGQNVTFRCDPISEHNRLYWYRQTLGQGPEFLTYFQNEAQLEKSRLLSDRFSAERPKGSFSTLEIQRTEQGDSAMYLCASRARVATNEQFFGPGTRLTVL.

This rearrangement joins TRBV29-1 to TRBJ2-1, with D tentatively TRBD2 (6 bases). The CDR3 runs 14 residues. Trimming took 6 bases from V and 2 from J, leaving 14 bases between them. Germline values: CDR1 SQVTM, CDR2 ANQGSEA. The CDR3 DNA follows: TGCAGCGTCCTCCTAGCTAGCGCCTACAATGAGCAGTTCTTC. This translates into CSVLLASAYNEQFF.

V and J are TRBV5-1 and TRBJ2-7, with D possibly being TRBD2 (6 bases). The CDR3 is 13 residues long. CDR1 is SGHRS, CDR2 YFSETQ, per germline. V dropped 1 base and J dropped 6 bases, with 11 bases sitting between them. The CDR3 protein is CASSLTQGGEQYF. The CDR3 bases are TGCGCCAGCAGCTTGACTCAGGGAGGCGAGCAGTACTTC.